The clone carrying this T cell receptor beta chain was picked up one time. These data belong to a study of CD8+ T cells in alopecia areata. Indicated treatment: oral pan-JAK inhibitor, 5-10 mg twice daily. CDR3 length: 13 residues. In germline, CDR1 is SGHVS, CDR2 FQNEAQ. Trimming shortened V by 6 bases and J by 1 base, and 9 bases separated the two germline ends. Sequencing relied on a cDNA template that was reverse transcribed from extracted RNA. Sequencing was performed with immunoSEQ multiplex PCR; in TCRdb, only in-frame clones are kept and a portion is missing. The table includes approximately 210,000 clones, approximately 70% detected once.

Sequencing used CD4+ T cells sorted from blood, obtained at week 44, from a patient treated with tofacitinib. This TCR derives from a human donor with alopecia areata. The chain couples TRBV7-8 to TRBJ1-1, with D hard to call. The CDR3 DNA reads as TGTGCCAGCAGACCCCCGGCGAACACTGAAGCTTTCTTT. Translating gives CASRPPANTEAFF.